This passage covers 3 T cell receptor beta chains from one sample sequenced in a study of cytomegalovirus exposure and HLA in healthy donors. In the PCR, 60 Vbeta and 13 Jbeta primers were used. Sequencing was performed with immunoSEQ multiplex PCR; in TCRdb, only in-frame clones are kept and a portion is missing. Found here are 130,000 to 150,000 clones, 60% to 80% of them singletons; the top ten hold just over 5%. The sample taken for sequencing was PBMCs. The receptors were gathered from a male donor in good health and CMV-seronegative.

The chain links TRBV5-1 to TRBJ2-5; a weak D match, TRBD1 (5 bases). V dropped 0 bases and J dropped 3 bases, with 9 bases sitting between them. The CDR3 runs to 14 residues. The germline CDR1 and CDR2 sequences are SGHRS and YFSETQ. CDR3 DNA: TGCGCCAGCAGCTTGGGGGGCAGCGAAGAGACCCAGTACTTC. Translation gives CASSLGGSEETQYF.

This chain's CDR3 is CASSLHERGGRDEQYF. CDR3 in DNA: TGTGCCAGCAGCCTGCACGAGCGGGGGGGCCGGGACGAGCAGTACTTC. The chain has TRBV7-2 and TRBJ2-7, with TRBD2 matching 10 bases. Trimming cost V 5 bases and J 5 bases; bases outside gene matches: 12. The CDR3 sequence is 16 residues long. Germline CDR1 SGHTA, CDR2 FQGNSA.

This clone has only one observation. The chain carries TRBV2 and TRBJ2-5, with TRBD1 matching 8 bases. Germline V gene lookup returns CDR1 SNHLY and CDR2 FYNNEI. The CDR3 contains 13 residues. V dropped 9 bases and J dropped 5; count of bases not matched to a gene: 8. The CDR3: CASGTRDRETQYF. CDR3 coding DNA: TGTGCCAGTGGGACCAGGGACAGGGAGACCCAGTACTTC.